This T cell receptor beta chain comes out of a study of OX40 agonist ivuxolimab in advanced cancers. Regarding this clone: Its antigen is unidentified.

Study-wide results and caveats: Partial responders at 0.1-3.0 mg/kg showed near-lowest clonal expansion.

CDR3 size: 14 residues. V was pared by 1 base and J by 0 bases, with 7 bases between. Germline values: CDR1 MNHEY, CDR2 SMNVEV (reference sequence). Repertoires were generated with immunoSEQ multiplex PCR, while TCRdb's copy carries only in-frame clones and drops some. The sample has 45,000 to 50,000 clones, about three quarters seen once. Specimen: CD4+ or CD8+ T cells sorted from blood, collected in a trial of the OX40 agonist ivuxolimab. The chain has TRBV27 and TRBJ2-7; D not certain. This receptor was identified in an adult with an advanced solid tumor such as melanoma, head and neck, liver or kidney cancer. The CDR3 protein is CASSLWGNSYEQYF. The CDR3 coding sequence is TGTGCCAGCAGTTTATGGGGAAACTCCTACGAGCAGTACTTC.